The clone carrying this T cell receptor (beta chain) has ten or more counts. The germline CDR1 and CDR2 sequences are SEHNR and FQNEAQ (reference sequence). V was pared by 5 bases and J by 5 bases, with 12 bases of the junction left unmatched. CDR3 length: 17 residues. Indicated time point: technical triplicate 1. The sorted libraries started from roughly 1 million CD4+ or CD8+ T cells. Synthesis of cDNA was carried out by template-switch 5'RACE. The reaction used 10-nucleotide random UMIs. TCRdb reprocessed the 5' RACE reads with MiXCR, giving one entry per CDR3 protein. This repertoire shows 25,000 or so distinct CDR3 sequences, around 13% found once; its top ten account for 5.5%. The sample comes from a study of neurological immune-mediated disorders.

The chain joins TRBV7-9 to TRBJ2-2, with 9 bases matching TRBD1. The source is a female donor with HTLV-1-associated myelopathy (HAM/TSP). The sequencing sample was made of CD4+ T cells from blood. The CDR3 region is CASSRRRGTGSTGELFF. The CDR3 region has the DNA TGTGCCAGCAGCCGCCGGAGGGGGACAGGGAGTACCGGGGAGCTGTTTTTT.